This T cell receptor (beta chain) derives from a study of CD8+ T cells in alopecia areata. Study overall: The study gave tofacitinib for 6 to 18 months, then 6 months off drug.

Treatment described: oral pan-JAK inhibitor, 5-10 mg twice daily. Broader study findings: Amid tofacitinib therapy, many expanded lesional clones stayed present in scalp and blood. Clonality in the scalp and expanded CD8+ clones ranked among the top 100 were significantly decreased by tofacitinib.

It was cDNA, reverse transcribed from extracted RNA, that served as the sequencing template. Assay used: immunoSEQ multiplex PCR; TCRdb lists only in-frame clones, some missing. The data contain about 200,000 clones, roughly 50% of them singletons. A word on this clone: Its antigen is still unknown.

This sequence originates from a human donor with alopecia areata. This specimen consisted of CD4+ T cells sorted from blood, obtained at week 24, from a patient treated with tofacitinib.

The CDR3 loop reads CSVEDRGGIVDTQYF. The DNA of the CDR3 is TGCAGCGTTGAAGATCGGGGGGGGATCGTAGATACGCAGTATTTT. This chain connects TRBV29-1 to TRBJ2-3; 8 bases fit TRBD2. V dropped 0 bases and J dropped 5; count of bases not matched to a gene: 7. CDR3 size: 15 residues. CDR1 is SQVTM and CDR2 is ANQGSEA in the germline V gene.